The following is a T cell receptor beta chain sequence with its context. One end of the junction does not line up with germline, which may come from a read error. This sample is part of a study of CD8 T cells in Susac syndrome. Negative isolation was applied to CD8+ and CD4+ T cells, and FACS enrichment was applied to TEMRA cells. CDR1 is SGHVS and CDR2 is FNYEAQ in the germline V gene. This CDR3 has 13 amino acids. An amount of RNA that ranged from roughly 0.5 to 1 ug was reverse transcribed with random hexamers. Each CDR3 protein is one row after TCRdb ran MiXCR on the immunoSEQ multiplex PCR reads. The table shows 100,000 to 150,000 distinct CDR3 sequences, with approximately 79% occurring only once.

The chain recombines TRBV7-6 with TRBJ2-1; D unresolved. The TCR originated in a human donor with multiple sclerosis. What was sequenced was CD8+ T cells from PBMCs. The CDR3 loop is CASSLSAANEQFF. Written as DNA, the CDR3 is TGTGCTAGCAGCTTATCGGCGGCCAATGAGCAGTTCTTC. The full variable domain, with the rest looked up from reference TRBV7-6 and TRBJ2-1, is GAGVSQSPRYKVTKRGQDVALRCDPISGHVSLYWYRQALGQGPEFLTYFNYEAQQDKSGLPNDRFSAERPEGSISTLTIQRTEQRDSAMYRCASSLSAANEQFFGPGTRLTVL.